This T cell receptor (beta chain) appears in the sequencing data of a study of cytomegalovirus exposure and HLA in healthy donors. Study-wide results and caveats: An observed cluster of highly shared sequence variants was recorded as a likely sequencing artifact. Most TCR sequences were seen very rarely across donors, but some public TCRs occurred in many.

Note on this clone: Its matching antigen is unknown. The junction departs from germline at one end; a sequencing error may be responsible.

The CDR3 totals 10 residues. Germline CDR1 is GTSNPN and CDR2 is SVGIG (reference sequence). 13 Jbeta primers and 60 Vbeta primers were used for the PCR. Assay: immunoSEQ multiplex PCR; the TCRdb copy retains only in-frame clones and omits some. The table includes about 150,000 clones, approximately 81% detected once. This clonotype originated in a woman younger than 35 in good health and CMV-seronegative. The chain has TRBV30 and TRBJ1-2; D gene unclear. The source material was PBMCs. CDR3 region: CAWGVRDILF. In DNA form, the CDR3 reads TGTGCCTGGGGGGTCCGGGATATCCTCTTC.